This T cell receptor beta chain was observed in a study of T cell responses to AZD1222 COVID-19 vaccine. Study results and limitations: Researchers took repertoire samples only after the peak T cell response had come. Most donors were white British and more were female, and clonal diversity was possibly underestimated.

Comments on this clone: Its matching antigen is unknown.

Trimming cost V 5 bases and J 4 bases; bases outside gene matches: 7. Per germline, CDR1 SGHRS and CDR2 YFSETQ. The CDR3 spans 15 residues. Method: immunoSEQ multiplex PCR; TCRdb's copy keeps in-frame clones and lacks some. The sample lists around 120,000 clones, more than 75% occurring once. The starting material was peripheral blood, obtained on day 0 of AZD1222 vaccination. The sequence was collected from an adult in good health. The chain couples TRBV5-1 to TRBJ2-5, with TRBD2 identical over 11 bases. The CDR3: CASSPSGGPPETQYF. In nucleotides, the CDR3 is TGCGCCAGCAGTCCTAGCGGGGGGCCCCCAGAGACCCAGTACTTC.